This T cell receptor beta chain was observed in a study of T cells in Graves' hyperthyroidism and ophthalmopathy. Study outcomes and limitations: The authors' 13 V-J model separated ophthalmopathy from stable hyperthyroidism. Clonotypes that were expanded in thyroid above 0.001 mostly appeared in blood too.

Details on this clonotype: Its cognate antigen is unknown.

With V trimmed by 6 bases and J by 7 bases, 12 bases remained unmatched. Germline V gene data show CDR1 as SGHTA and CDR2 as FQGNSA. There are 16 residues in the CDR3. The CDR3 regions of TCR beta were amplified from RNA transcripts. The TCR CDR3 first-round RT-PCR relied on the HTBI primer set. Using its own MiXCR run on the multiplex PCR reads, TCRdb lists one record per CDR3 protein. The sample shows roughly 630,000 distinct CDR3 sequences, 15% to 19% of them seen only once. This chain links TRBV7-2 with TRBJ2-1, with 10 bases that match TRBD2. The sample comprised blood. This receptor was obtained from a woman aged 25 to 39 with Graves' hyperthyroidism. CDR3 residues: CASRDTAGTSVNEQFF. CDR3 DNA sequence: TGTGCCAGCAGGGATACCGCCGGGACTAGCGTGAATGAGCAGTTCTTC.